The clone carrying this TCR beta chain was recorded at least ten times. The sample comes from a study of T-cell reconstitution after alpha-beta-depleted transplantation in children. Unique molecular identifiers were incorporated during preparation of the TCRbeta library. MiXCR, applied by TCRdb to the PCR reads, yields one record per CDR3 protein. This table has 90,000 to 100,000 distinct CDR3 sequences, 12% appearing once. The CDR3 consists of 14 residues. Trimming cost V 3 bases and J 2 bases, with 11 bases left between them. Germline V lookup: CDR1 SGHDN, CDR2 FVKESK. V is TRBV14 and J is TRBJ2-7; D gene unclear. This TCR came from a human donor who donated a stem cell graft to a child with inherited bone marrow failure. Sequencing was performed on PBMCs from the stem cell graft donor, taken from the stem cell graft. In DNA form, the CDR3 reads TGTGCCAGCAGCCATTCGGGCAGAGCCTACGAGCAGTACTTC. Protein sequence: CASSHSGRAYEQYF.